One and the same sample provided the 16 T cell receptor beta chains below, sequenced in a study of cytomegalovirus exposure and HLA in healthy donors. TCRdb's copy holds only in-frame clones and misses some; the assay was immunoSEQ multiplex PCR. The table has fewer than 120,000 clones, 88% seen once; the top ten hold under 1.5%. Sequencing was done on a sample of PBMCs. The source of these receptors is a woman in her 30s in good health and CMV-seropositive.

This chain uses TRBV30 with TRBJ2-1; TRBD2 matches at 11 bases. The germline CDR1 and CDR2 sequences are GTSNPN and SVGIG (reference sequence). The CDR3 is made up of 15 amino acids. V shed 0 bases, J shed 8 bases, and the junction held 6 bases outside the gene matches. The DNA of the CDR3 is TGTGCCTGGAGTGTAGGCCTAGCGGGGGGTGATGAGCAGTTCTTC. This gives the protein CAWSVGLAGGDEQFF.

The genes are TRBV19 and TRBJ1-1; weak D call: TRBD1 (5 bases). V lost 3 bases and J lost 3, with 11 bases in between. CDR3 length equals 14 residues. Per the germline V gene, CDR1 is LNHDA and CDR2 is SQIVND (reference sequence). Here the CDR3 reads CASSMEGRDTEAFF. CDR3 DNA sequence: TGTGCCAGTAGTATGGAGGGACGGGACACTGAAGCTTTCTTT.

The rearrangement joins TRBV18 to TRBJ2-5, with no clear D. The CDR3 runs to 10 residues. The germline V and J ends were trimmed by 8 bases and 2 bases, with 3 bases remaining between them. The germline gives CDR1 KGHSH, CDR2 LQKENI. CDR3 in amino acids: CASAQETQYF. For the CDR3, the DNA is TGTGCCAGCGCGCAAGAGACCCAGTACTTC.

The chain is built from TRBV19 and TRBJ2-7; 10 nucleotides match TRBD1. J was trimmed by 3 bases and V by 3 bases; bases with no gene match: 5. Looked up from germline, CDR1 is LNHDA and CDR2 is SQIVND (reference sequence). The CDR3 extends over 15 amino acids. DNA of the CDR3: TGTGCCAGTAGTATCGGAGGACAGGGGGGCTACGAGCAGTACTTC. Its protein is CASSIGGQGGYEQYF.

The chain carries TRBV30 and TRBJ2-5; TRBD2 aligns across 7 bases. This CDR3 is 15 amino acids long. Germline CDR1 GTSNPN, CDR2 SVGIG (reference sequence). Trimming took 0 bases from V and 2 from J; bases not matched to a gene: 6. CDR3 protein: CAWSVYGGSQETQYF. CDR3 DNA sequence: TGTGCCTGGAGTGTATACGGGGGGAGTCAAGAGACCCAGTACTTC.

The chain combines TRBV7-2 with TRBJ1-5; 11 bases line up with TRBD1. This CDR3 has 15 residues. V shed 5 bases and J 5 bases; nucleotides not matched to a gene: 5. The germline CDR1 and CDR2 sequences are SGHTA and FQGNSA. This CDR3 is CASSPRTGGDQPQHF. The CDR3 coding sequence is TGTGCCAGCAGCCCTCGGACAGGGGGCGATCAGCCCCAGCATTTT.

This rearrangement joins TRBV15 to TRBJ1-4; D possibly corresponds to TRBD1 (6 bases). The ends were cut back, 3 bases at V and 6 bases at J, with 8 bases in the middle. Per the germline V gene, CDR1 is LNHNV and CDR2 is YYDKDF (reference sequence). This CDR3 is 13 amino acids long. CDR3 protein: CATSRDSDEKLFF. In DNA form, the CDR3 reads TGTGCCACCAGCAGGGACAGCGATGAAAAACTGTTTTTT.

The rearrangement joins TRBV13 to TRBJ1-2; a possible D gene is TRBD1 (6 bases). V lost 3 bases to trimming and J lost 2 bases, with 10 bases between them. From germline, CDR1 is PRHDT and CDR2 FYEKMQ (reference sequence). This CDR3 comprises 14 residues. This CDR3 is CASSFWTENYGYTF. The CDR3 DNA reads TGTGCCAGCAGCTTCTGGACAGAGAACTATGGCTACACCTTC.

The rearrangement joins TRBV25-1 to TRBJ1-1, with D possibly TRBD1 on 5 matching bases. Trimming pared 6 bases from V and 1 base from J, leaving 9 bases between. This CDR3 has 13 residues. The germline V gene has CDR1 MGHDK and CDR2 SYGVNS. The CDR3 bases are TGTGCCAGCAGATCGACAGCGAACACTGAAGCTTTCTTT. This codes for CASRSTANTEAFF.

The chain carries TRBV7-3 and TRBJ2-3, with TRBD2 matching 11 bases. This CDR3 is built from 16 residues. CDR1 SGHTA and CDR2 FQGTGA come from the germline V gene. The V and J ends lost 5 bases and 4 bases, in that order; junction bases with no gene match: 8. The CDR3: CASSPGLAGGADTQYF. CDR3 bases: TGTGCCAGCAGCCCAGGACTAGCGGGTGGGGCAGATACGCAGTATTTT.

This chain uses TRBV30 with TRBJ1-2; D not resolved. Germline loops: CDR1 GTSNPN, CDR2 SVGIG (reference sequence). Trimming took off 0 bases at V and 4 bases at J, with 12 bases between the two ends. The CDR3 has 14 residues. The CDR3 DNA follows: TGTGCCTGGAGTGTAGGAGGGAGCGGCTATGGCTACACCTTC. This codes for CAWSVGGSGYGYTF.

This clone turned up a few times. The chain couples TRBV15 to TRBJ2-1, with 8 bases matching TRBD2. Germline V gene lookup returns CDR1 LNHNV and CDR2 YYDKDF (reference sequence). The CDR3 extends over 16 amino acids. Trimming at V came to 0 bases and at J to 7 bases, leaving 8 bases not matched to a gene. The CDR3 sequence is CATSREEAGAVNEQFF. The DNA for the CDR3 is TGTGCCACCAGCAGAGAGGAAGCGGGAGCGGTAAATGAGCAGTTCTTC.

This clone occurred once. The V and J genes are TRBV6-6 and TRBJ1-5, with D maybe TRBD1 (5 bases). Between the trimmed V and J ends, which lost 2 bases and 2 bases, there was a span of 13 bases. The CDR3 is 16 amino acids. Germline V gives CDR1 MNHNY, CDR2 SVGAGI (reference sequence). CDR3 sequence reads: CASSYRRGGGNQPQHF. CDR3 in DNA: TGTGCCAGCAGTTACCGCAGAGGAGGGGGCAATCAGCCCCAGCATTTT.

The J gene is TRBJ2-1, the V gene TRBV7-9; maybe TRBD1 (6 bases). Germline CDR1 reads SEHNR; CDR2 reads FQNEAQ (reference sequence). V was trimmed by 5 bases and J by 0 bases, leaving 11 bases between them. This CDR3 is built from 15 residues. CDR3: CASSRGQSSYNEQFF. CDR3 in DNA: TGTGCCAGCAGCCGAGGACAGAGCTCCTACAATGAGCAGTTCTTC.

The chain recombines TRBV28 with TRBJ1-5, with D possibly matching TRBD1 (5 bases). The germline V gene has CDR1 MDHEN and CDR2 SYDVKM. This CDR3 has 15 residues. Trimming shortened V by 1 base and J by 3 bases, and 10 bases separated the two germline ends. The CDR3 nucleotides read TGTGCCAGCAGTTTATTGGGGGGTCTCAATCAGCCCCAGCATTTT. Its translation: CASSLLGGLNQPQHF. Supplemented by reference TRBV28 and TRBJ1-5, the full variable domain reads DVKVTQSSRYLVKRTGEKVFLECVQDMDHENMFWYRQDPGLGLRLIYFSYDVKMKEKGDIPEGYSVSREKKERFSLILESASTNQTSMYLCASSLLGGLNQPQHFGDGTRLSIL.

CDR3 sequence: CASSMGQGAAEQFF. In DNA, the CDR3 is TGTGCCAGCAGCATGGGACAGGGGGCTGCTGAGCAGTTCTTC. The rearrangement links TRBV13 to TRBJ2-1; 12 bases are a match to TRBD1. V lost 5 bases and J lost 9; bases outside the gene matches: 5. CDR1 PRHDT and CDR2 FYEKMQ come from the germline V gene (reference sequence). The CDR3 totals 14 residues.